This TCR beta chain was recorded in a study of CXCR3-negative and CXCR3-positive naive CD8 T cells. The authors prepared UMI-labeled TRB cDNA libraries by 5' RACE. TCRdb derives one entry per CDR3 protein from the 5' RACE reads, leaving out DNA. This specimen shows about 56,000 distinct CDR3 sequences; the ten leading clones hold approximately 22%. The CDR3 contains 12 residues. CDR1 and CDR2 (germline): LGHNA, YNFKEQ. Sequences were obtained from memory CD8+ T cells from blood. The receptor was isolated from a human donor in good health. Some clones in this sample may be carry-over from other donors' samples. The chain is built from TRBV4-2 and TRBJ2-7; TCRdb's assignment of TRBD1 cannot be checked, as there is no DNA. CDR3: CATGPLGEEQYF.